The 31 T cell receptor beta chains presented below share a single source sample, sequenced in a study of blood T cell repertoires in COVID-19. The repertoire was sequenced with immunoSEQ multiplex PCR; TCRdb's copy has only in-frame clones and lacks some. The sample includes 150,000 to 200,000 clones, over 75% of them seen just once. The sequenced material came from PBMCs or T cells enriched from blood (not recorded which). The receptor source for this set is a woman under 30 who had recovered from COVID-19.

The CDR3 DNA is TGTGCCAGCAGCGAGGGACTAGGCACCGGGGAGCTGTTTTTT. Protein product: CASSEGLGTGELFF. This sequence joins TRBV3-1 (or the pseudogene TRBV3-2) and TRBJ2-2, with 8 positions matching TRBD2. The junction had 3 bases not matched to a gene; V was cut back by 5 bases and J by 4 bases. Per the germline V gene, CDR1 is LGHDT and CDR2 is YNNKEL (reference sequence). The CDR3 runs to 14 residues.

The rearrangement uses TRBV11-1 and TRBJ2-2; possibly TRBD2 for D (7 bases). Germline lookup yields CDR1 SGHAT and CDR2 FQDESV (reference sequence). V was trimmed by 5 bases and J by 5 bases, leaving 12 bases between them. The CDR3 length is 14 residues. As DNA, the CDR3 is TGTGCCAGCAGCCGGACTAGGGGGACCGGGGAGCTGTTTTTT. Its translation is CASSRTRGTGELFF.

The chain joins TRBV4-3 to TRBJ2-3, with a tentative D call TRBD2 (5 bases). The CDR3 consists of 14 residues. V shed 4 bases and J shed 3 bases, with 11 bases lying between them. Per the germline V gene, CDR1 is LGHNA and CDR2 is YSLEER. In DNA, the CDR3 is TGCGCCAGCAGCCTCCGACGGGGTACAGATACGCAGTATTTT. Encoded protein: CASSLRRGTDTQYF.

In the case of this clone: The junction differs from germline at one of its ends, possibly a read error. This rearrangement joins TRBV7-7 to TRBJ2-2; 10 bases align to TRBD2. The CDR3 is 16 residues long. The germline CDR1 and CDR2 sequences are SSHAT and FNYEAQ (reference sequence). The CDR3 DNA reads as TGTGCTAGCAGCTTAGGGGCGACTAGCGGGACCGGGGAGCTGTTTTTT. It codes for CASSLGATSGTGELFF. The full variable domain, in which reference TRBV7-7 and TRBJ2-2 provide the parts outside the CDR3, is GAGVSQSPRYKVTKRGQDVTLRCDPISSHATLYWYQQALGQGPEFLTYFNYEAQPDKSGLPSDRFSAERPEGSISTLTIQRTEQRDSAMYRCASSLGATSGTGELFFGEGSRLTVL.

The chain employs TRBV2 and TRBJ2-7; TRBD1 might be the D (6 bases). With 5 bases removed from V and 0 bases from J, the gap between germline ends came to 14 bases. This CDR3 is 15 amino acids long. Germline V gives CDR1 SNHLY, CDR2 FYNNEI. The DNA of the CDR3 is TGTGCCAGCAGTTTAAACAGGGATTCCTCCTACGAGCAGTACTTC. Translation: CASSLNRDSSYEQYF.

CDR3 in amino acids: CASSLGQGFSYEQYF. The CDR3 DNA sequence: TGTGCCAGCAGCTTAGGACAGGGGTTTTCCTACGAGCAGTACTTC. The J gene is TRBJ2-7, the V gene TRBV7-2; 8 bases align to TRBD1. Germline trimming cut 1 base from V and 1 base from J; bases unmatched to any gene: 3. This CDR3 is 15 amino acids long. The V gene's germline CDR1 is SGHTA and CDR2 FQGNSA.

The V and J genes are TRBV15 and TRBJ2-1, with TRBD1 matching over 7 bases. Germline-derived CDR1 and CDR2 are LNHNV and YYDKDF (reference sequence). Unmatched junction bases numbered 6, after V lost 8 bases and J lost 2 bases. This CDR3 region has 14 residues. CDR3 region: CATSTGNPYNEQFF. As DNA, the CDR3 is TGTGCCACCTCGACAGGGAATCCCTACAATGAGCAGTTCTTC.

This clone was seen once. In DNA form, the CDR3 reads TGTGCCAGTAGTCGGGTTAGTGGTGCAACTAATGAAAAACTGTTTTTT. The encoded protein is CASSRVSGATNEKLFF. This sequence joins TRBV19 and TRBJ1-4, with D unresolved. Germline assignment: CDR1 LNHDA and CDR2 SQIVND (reference sequence). The CDR3 is 16 residues long. Trimming took 5 bases from V and 0 from J, leaving 13 bases between them.

V usage is TRBV7-2 and J usage is TRBJ2-1; 7 bases map to TRBD1. Germline trimming cut 5 bases from V and 11 bases from J; bases unmatched to any gene: 12. The CDR3 extends over 14 amino acids. Germline V gives CDR1 SGHTA, CDR2 FQGNSA. DNA of the CDR3: TGTGCCAGCAGCACCAGGACAGGCGAGAGGAAGCAGTTCTTC. It translates to CASSTRTGERKQFF.

V and J are TRBV6-5 and TRBJ2-7; possible D gene TRBD2, 5 bases. Germline V CDR1 and CDR2: MNHEY, SVGAGI. Between the trimmed V and J ends, which lost 0 bases and 4 bases, there was a span of 13 bases. The CDR3 has 15 amino acids. The CDR3 region has the DNA TGTGCCAGCAGTTACTCGGAACGGGAAAGGTACGAGCAGTACTTC. Amino acid sequence: CASSYSERERYEQYF.

This clone was detected only once. The rearrangement joins TRBV29-1 to TRBJ1-2; D is possibly TRBD1 (5 bases). The CDR3 loop spans 13 amino acids. The V gene's germline CDR1 is SQVTM and CDR2 ANQGSEA. V was clipped by 7 bases and J by 3 bases, with 15 bases between them. As DNA, the CDR3 is TGCAGCGGGAGGGGTGGGGAGGACTATGGCTACACCTTC. This codes for CSGRGGEDYGYTF.

The chain employs TRBV6-4 and TRBJ1-6; D remains unclear. Germline V CDR1 and CDR2: MRHNA, SNTAGT. The CDR3 length is 15 residues. Trimming removed 9 bases at V and 8 bases at J, with 20 bases between. This CDR3 reads CASLRGEALDSPLHF. Written as DNA, the CDR3 is TGTGCCAGTCTACGGGGAGAGGCTTTGGATTCACCCCTCCACTTT.

The rearrangement joins TRBV6-5 to TRBJ2-7, with 8 bases identical to TRBD1. Per the germline V gene, CDR1 is MNHEY and CDR2 is SVGAGI. The J segment lost 3 bases and the V segment lost 2 bases, leaving 3 bases of the junction unmatched. CDR3 size: 14 residues. The CDR3 spells CASSYGQGYYEQYF. CDR3 bases: TGTGCCAGCAGTTACGGACAGGGATACTACGAGCAGTACTTC.

V usage is TRBV6-2 or TRBV6-3 and J usage is TRBJ1-5, with D possibly being TRBD1 (6 bases). The length of the CDR3 is 14 residues. Looked up from germline, CDR1 is MNHEY and CDR2 is SVGEGT. Trimming stripped 5 bases from V and 6 bases from J, with 14 bases between. The CDR3 reads CASSLHRDGQPQHF. The CDR3, as DNA: TGTGCCAGCAGTCTCCACAGGGATGGTCAGCCCCAGCATTTT.

This clone turned up a few times. The rearrangement uses TRBV7-2 and TRBJ2-5; 9 nucleotides line up with TRBD2. The J segment lost 1 base and the V segment lost 1 base, leaving 1 base of the junction unmatched. CDR1 and CDR2 from the germline V gene are SGHTA and FQGNSA. The CDR3 contains 15 residues. CDR3: CASSLVSGGQETQYF. The CDR3 nucleotides are TGTGCCAGCAGCTTAGTTAGCGGGGGCCAAGAGACCCAGTACTTC.

The gene calls are TRBV20-1 and TRBJ1-1; no clear D. Germline V gene data show CDR1 as DFQATT and CDR2 as SNEGSKA (reference sequence). V was trimmed by 1 base and J by 7 bases, leaving 7 bases between them. There are 11 residues in the CDR3. CDR3 region: CSARAGYEAFF. The CDR3 region has the DNA TGCAGTGCTAGAGCAGGATATGAAGCTTTCTTT.

Only one count was recorded for this clone. This chain uses TRBV5-5 with TRBJ2-5, with 8 bases lining up with TRBD2. This CDR3 region has 16 residues. The ends lost 3 bases at V and 3 bases at J; junction bases unmatched: 10. The germline V gene has CDR1 SGHKS and CDR2 YYEKEE (reference sequence). This chain's CDR3 is CASSSPGRGREETQYF. The CDR3 nucleotides read TGTGCCAGCAGCTCACCCGGGAGGGGGAGGGAAGAGACCCAGTACTTC.

The rearrangement joins TRBV29-1 to TRBJ1-4, with D uncertain. This CDR3 spans 13 amino acids. V was clipped by 4 bases and J by 7 bases, with 13 bases between them. The germline gives CDR1 SQVTM, CDR2 ANQGSEA. The CDR3 coding sequence is TGCAGCGTTGGTTATGGAGGCGGTGAAAAACTGTTTTTT. This gives the protein CSVGYGGGEKLFF.

V usage is TRBV3-1 (or the pseudogene TRBV3-2) and J usage is TRBJ2-7; D is possibly TRBD2 (5 bases). Trimming left V 4 bases short and J 10 bases short, with 20 bases between. The CDR3 length is 14 residues. Germline V gene lookup returns CDR1 LGHDT and CDR2 YNNKEL (reference sequence). This CDR3 is CASSREGVVGAQYF. CDR3 coding DNA: TGTGCCAGCAGCCGCGAGGGAGTGGTTGGCGCACAGTACTTC.

A remark on this clone: The junction differs from germline at one of its ends, possibly a read error. The rearrangement joins TRBV7-2 to TRBJ2-5; TRBD2 aligns across 12 bases. CDR1 is SGHTA and CDR2 is FQGNSA in the germline V gene. This CDR3 spans 16 amino acids. CDR3 in amino acids: CASSLVIRLAGGPSDF. The CDR3 nucleotides read TGTGCCAGCAGCTTAGTAATAAGGCTAGCGGGGGGGCCTTCGGACTTC.

The sample holds one count of this clone. This chain links TRBV4-3 with TRBJ2-2; 15 bases align to TRBD2. CDR3 length equals 19 residues. V was clipped by 2 bases and J by 3 bases; unmatched bases: 7. Germline V gene data show CDR1 as LGHNA and CDR2 as YSLEER. The CDR3 reads CASSQSGLAGGPHTGELFF. CDR3 coding DNA: TGCGCCAGCAGCCAAAGTGGACTAGCGGGGGGGCCGCACACCGGGGAGCTGTTTTTT.

The V and J genes are TRBV6-5 and TRBJ1-2, with TRBD1 as a possible D gene (5 bases). Trimming cost V 11 bases and J 2 bases, with 15 bases left between them. The CDR3 runs to 13 residues. Germline CDR1 is MNHEY and CDR2 is SVGAGI. CDR3 in DNA: TGTGCCGGTACTATGGGACTGAACTATGGCTACACCTTC. Its protein product is CAGTMGLNYGYTF.

The rearrangement links TRBV18 to TRBJ2-3; D gene unclear. Trimming removed 3 bases at V and 0 bases at J, with 16 bases between. The CDR3 is 17 residues long. Germline CDR1 and CDR2: KGHSH and LQKENI. CDR3 protein: CASSPQLPSSSTDTQYF. CDR3 DNA: TGTGCCAGCTCACCTCAATTGCCGAGTTCTAGCACAGATACGCAGTATTTT.

The chain carries TRBV27 and TRBJ1-2, with D possibly TRBD1 on 6 matching bases. Trimming shortened V by 5 bases and J by 7 bases, and 14 bases separated the two germline ends. The length of the CDR3 is 13 residues. Germline V gene sequence: CDR1 MNHEY, CDR2 SMNVEV (reference sequence). The CDR3 here is CASSPLGAGGYTF. CDR3 bases: TGTGCCAGCAGTCCCTTGGGGGCGGGTGGCTACACCTTC.

The J gene is TRBJ1-5, the V gene TRBV19, with 12 nucleotides matching TRBD1. This CDR3 region has 18 residues. The germline CDR1 and CDR2 sequences are LNHDA and SQIVND (reference sequence). V was clipped by 6 bases and J by 7 bases; unmatched bases: 16. The CDR3 is CASSLQTGQGARGQPQHF. Written as DNA, the CDR3 is TGTGCCAGTAGCCTGCAGACGGGACAGGGGGCGCGTGGGCAGCCCCAGCATTTT.

The chain has TRBV24-1 and TRBJ1-5; D call uncertain. The germline CDR1 and CDR2 sequences are KGHDR and SFDVKD. This CDR3 spans 12 amino acids. V shed 3 bases and J shed 6 bases, with 5 bases lying between them. The CDR3 protein is CATSDSGQPQHF. Written as DNA, the CDR3 is TGTGCCACCAGTGATAGCGGTCAGCCCCAGCATTTT.

V gene TRBV18 combines with J gene TRBJ1-1; TRBD1 matches at 8 bases. The V segment lost 1 base and the J segment 2 bases; nucleotides outside the gene matches: 6. The CDR3 has 16 residues. Germline CDR1 KGHSH, CDR2 LQKENI. The CDR3 is CASSPLQTGGNTEAFF. The CDR3 nucleotides are TGTGCCAGCTCACCACTTCAAACAGGGGGTAACACTGAAGCTTTCTTT.

The chain links TRBV2 to TRBJ1-1; no clear D gene. This CDR3 spans 15 amino acids. Per germline, CDR1 SNHLY and CDR2 FYNNEI. CDR3 region: CVSGGGRNPSTEAFF. CDR3 nucleotides: TGTGTCTCAGGAGGTGGACGGAACCCTTCCACTGAAGCTTTCTTT.

The chain is built from TRBV25-1 and TRBJ2-1; 9 bases map to TRBD1. Germline loops: CDR1 MGHDK, CDR2 SYGVNS. This CDR3 comprises 15 residues. J lost 7 bases, V lost 4 bases, and 8 bases had no gene match. For the CDR3, the DNA is TGTGCCAGCAGTGCAAAACAGGGGGCGAGGAATGAGCAGTTCTTC. Amino acids: CASSAKQGARNEQFF.

The chain links TRBV2 to TRBJ1-2; tentative D call: TRBD1 (6 bases). The germline CDR1 and CDR2 sequences are SNHLY and FYNNEI. V dropped 3 bases and J dropped 8 bases, with 16 bases sitting between them. The CDR3 totals 14 residues. As DNA, the CDR3 is TGTGCCAGCAGTGAGGAAACAGGGCTAAGAGGCTACACCTTC. It encodes CASSEETGLRGYTF.

In its sample, this clone was seen a few times. The V call is TRBV10-3, the J call TRBJ1-3, with 7 bases fitting TRBD1. The J segment lost 2 bases and the V segment lost 2 bases, leaving 3 bases of the junction unmatched. This CDR3 contains 15 residues. Germline values: CDR1 ENHRY, CDR2 SYGVKD. The CDR3 loop is CAISEVGGAGNTIYF. CDR3 coding DNA: TGTGCCATCAGTGAGGTAGGGGGCGCTGGAAACACCATATATTTT.